These T cell receptor beta chains were read from a single sample in a study of shared clonotypes between healthy human individuals. Measured with immunoSEQ multiplex PCR; TCRdb has only the in-frame clones, and not every one. There are about 2,200,000 clones in the sample; 93% occur only once, and about 1.5% lies in the top ten. The sample comprised naive CD8+ T cells from PBMCs. Every receptor here comes from a man aged 18 to 35 in good health. Some clones in this sample may be carry-over from other donors' samples. Both conserved end residues are part of each CDR3. Each record gives: J gene, D gene, clone size, CDR3 length, V gene, CDR3 protein, CDR3 DNA. The D gene is left open where the match is weak. Some rows have no size entry. The others give once, few or many, or a class for an expanded clone.

>TRBJ1-1|-|-|13|TRBV6-5
CASSYRIGTEAFF
TGTGCCAGCAGTTACAGGATAGGCACTGAAGCTTTCTTT
>TRBJ2-1|-|once|17|TRBV10-3
CAISRLNREEAYNEQFF
TGTGCCATCAGCCGTTTAAACAGGGAGGAAGCCTACAATGAGCAGTTCTTC
>TRBJ2-2|-|-|15|TRBV4-1
CASSQGTVNTGELFF
TGCGCCAGCAGCCAAGGTACGGTGAACACCGGGGAGCTGTTTTTT
>TRBJ1-1|-|-|14|TRBV6-1
CASSERSGDTEAFF
TGTGCCAGCAGTGAAAGGTCAGGCGACACTGAAGCTTTCTTT
>TRBJ2-7|TRBD2|-|15|TRBV7-3
CASSPVAGEYYEQYF
TGTGCCAGCAGCCCAGTTGCGGGAGAGTACTACGAGCAGTACTTC
>TRBJ2-7|TRBD1|-|13|TRBV30
CACSTGDLDEQYF
TGTGCCTGCTCGACAGGGGATCTCGACGAGCAGTACTTC
>TRBJ2-1|TRBD2|-|13|TRBV27
CASGTSGRDEQFF
TGTGCCAGCGGGACTAGCGGGAGAGATGAGCAGTTCTTC
>TRBJ2-7|-|once|13|TRBV19
CASSAGASYEQYF
TGTGCCAGTAGTGCAGGGGCGTCCTACGAGCAGTACTTC
>TRBJ2-3|-|-|15|TRBV5-4
CASSSGVTSADTQYF
TGTGCCAGCAGCTCCGGGGTGACTAGTGCAGATACGCAGTATTTT
>TRBJ1-4|-|-|13|TRBV7-3
CASSDGVNEKLFF
TGTGCCAGCAGCGACGGAGTGAATGAAAAACTGTTTTTT
>TRBJ2-7|-|-|13|TRBV7-9
CASSLVGFHEQYF
TGTGCCAGCAGCTTAGTGGGGTTCCACGAGCAGTACTTC
>TRBJ2-3|TRBD2|-|18|TRBV4-1
CASSQDALRTSGSDTQYF
TGCGCCAGCAGCCAAGATGCCCTGCGGACTAGCGGGAGTGATACGCAGTATTTT
>TRBJ2-5|-|-|17|TRBV14
CASSQEGRSGGKETQYF
TGTGCCAGCAGCCAAGAAGGCCGCTCGGGGGGCAAGGAGACCCAGTACTTC
>TRBJ2-7|TRBD2|-|14|TRBV6-6
CASIGLAATYEQYF
TGTGCCAGCATTGGTCTAGCGGCAACCTACGAGCAGTACTTC